The next 7 T cell receptor beta chains were all read from a single sample in a study of cytomegalovirus exposure and HLA in healthy donors. PCR employed 60 Vbeta and 13 Jbeta primers. Some clones are missing from TCRdb's copy, which holds only in-frame ones; the method was immunoSEQ multiplex PCR. This sample yields nearly 200,000 clones, of which about nine tenths are seen a single time; about 1.2% belongs to the top ten. The sequenced material came from PBMCs. The receptors stem from a man younger than 45 in good health and CMV-seronegative.

This chain links TRBV9 with TRBJ1-1, with D perhaps TRBD1 (5 bases). With 0 bases removed from V and 11 bases from J, the gap between germline ends came to 23 bases. Germline CDR1 is SGDLS and CDR2 is YYNGEE. This CDR3 is built from 16 residues. Here the CDR3 DNA reads TGTGCCAGCAGCGTAGGTGGTCGGACAACAATCGGGAGTGCTTTCTTT. Protein product: CASSVGGRTTIGSAFF.

This chain links TRBV5-1 with TRBJ2-3, with 10 bases identical to TRBD2. The V and J ends lost 5 bases and 5 bases, in that order; junction bases with no gene match: 11. The CDR3 consists of 16 residues. Germline values: CDR1 SGHRS, CDR2 YFSETQ. CDR3 sequence: CASSWSGGAYGDTQYF. The CDR3 DNA reads as TGCGCCAGCAGTTGGAGCGGGGGGGCGTACGGAGATACGCAGTATTTT.

The chain recombines TRBV21-1 with TRBJ2-3; the D call in the table, TRBD2, was not verified against the DNA. TRBV21-1 is classified as a pseudogene. The CDR3 runs 17 residues. CDR3 in DNA: TGTGCCAGCAGCAAACCGACTAGCGGGAGGAGCACAGATACGCAGTATTTT. This codes for CASSKPTSGRSTDTQYF.

The gene calls are TRBV19 and TRBJ1-5; TRBD1 matches 7 bases. The CDR3 is 15 amino acids. V dropped 8 bases and J dropped 1; count of bases not matched to a gene: 8. Germline lookup yields CDR1 LNHDA and CDR2 SQIVND (reference sequence). CDR3 region: CASHGQAPSNQPQHF. The CDR3 DNA follows: TGTGCCAGTCACGGACAGGCCCCAAGCAATCAGCCCCAGCATTTT. The variable domain in full, with the rest retrieved from reference TRBV19 and TRBJ1-5, is DGGITQSPKYLFRKEGQNVTLSCEQNLNHDAMYWYRQDPGQGLRLIYYSQIVNDFQKGDIAEGYSVSREKKESFPLTVTSAQKNPTAFYLCASHGQAPSNQPQHFGDGTRLSIL.

The V gene is TRBV18, the J gene TRBJ1-1; 7 positions match TRBD1. From germline, CDR1 is KGHSH and CDR2 LQKENI. Losses at the gene ends were 3 bases for V and 3 bases for J; bases not matched to a gene: 7. The CDR3 consists of 15 residues. The CDR3 here is CASSPSQGVDTEAFF. The CDR3 DNA sequence: TGTGCCAGCTCACCTAGTCAGGGGGTGGACACTGAAGCTTTCTTT.

The J gene is TRBJ1-2, the V gene TRBV6-6; maybe TRBD1 (6 bases). V was cut by 8 bases and J by 8 bases, with 18 bases left in between. The germline CDR1 and CDR2 sequences are MNHNY and SVGAGI (reference sequence). The CDR3 runs 13 residues. The CDR3 DNA is TGTGCCAGCGATAAAGCAGGGGTCTGGGGCTACACCTTC. It codes for CASDKAGVWGYTF.

This clone was observed a few times. The chain couples TRBV19 to TRBJ2-2, with 13 positions matching TRBD2. The V gene end was trimmed by 4 bases and the J gene end by 7 bases; junction bases not matched to a gene: 9. The CDR3 has 17 residues. Germline V CDR1 and CDR2: LNHDA, SQIVND (reference sequence). CDR3 amino acids: CASSNSRLAGGIGELFF. DNA for the CDR3: TGTGCCAGTAGTAACAGCAGACTAGCGGGGGGTATCGGGGAGCTGTTTTTT.